What follows are 31 T cell receptor beta chains derived from one specimen sequenced in a study of radiotherapy plus CTLA-4 blockade in lung cancer. Only in-frame clones appear in the TCRdb table, and some are missing; sequencing was by immunoSEQ multiplex PCR. The profile shows more than 55,000 clones, just over 75% of them singletons. This specimen was peripheral blood, taken from a patient treated with radiotherapy plus ipilimumab. The receptors derive from a human donor with non-small cell lung cancer who had a partial response to radiotherapy plus ipilimumab.

This rearrangement joins TRBV5-4 to TRBJ2-4; D gene ambiguous. This CDR3 is built from 17 residues. The ends were cut back, 0 bases at V and 0 bases at J, with 13 bases in the middle. Germline CDR1 SGHNT, CDR2 YYREEE (reference sequence). CDR3 protein: CASSLGSRGLAKNIQYF. The CDR3 nucleotides are TGTGCCAGCAGCTTGGGCTCCAGAGGCCTAGCCAAAAACATTCAGTACTTC.

The V gene is TRBV14, the J gene TRBJ2-1; 7 nucleotides align to TRBD1. With V trimmed by 4 bases and J by 7 bases, 10 bases remained unmatched. Germline CDR1 SGHDN, CDR2 FVKESK. This CDR3 comprises 15 residues. The CDR3 bases are TGTGCCAGCAGCCGGCGTGACAGGGTGGGAAATGAGCAGTTCTTC. This gives the protein CASSRRDRVGNEQFF.

The rearrangement uses TRBV2 and TRBJ2-3; possibly TRBD2 for D (5 bases). Germline assignment: CDR1 SNHLY and CDR2 FYNNEI. This CDR3 is 13 amino acids long. The germline V and J ends were trimmed by 4 bases and 1 base, with 6 bases remaining between them. In nucleotides, the CDR3 is TGTGCCAGCAGTGCCGGGGGCACAGATACGCAGTATTTT. Its protein is CASSAGGTDTQYF.

The genes are TRBV9 and TRBJ2-7, with 8 bases fitting TRBD1. Germline V gene sequence: CDR1 SGDLS, CDR2 YYNGEE. The junction had 3 bases not matched to a gene; V was cut back by 0 bases and J by 1 base. The CDR3 spans 15 residues. In DNA, the CDR3 is TGTGCCAGCAGCGTAGCTGGGACAGGTTCCTACGAGCAGTACTTC. This codes for CASSVAGTGSYEQYF.

This chain joins TRBV9 and TRBJ2-5, with TRBD2 matching over 8 bases. Unmatched junction bases numbered 9, after V lost 5 bases and J lost 3 bases. The CDR3 is made up of 15 amino acids. Germline CDR1 SGDLS, CDR2 YYNGEE. The CDR3 nucleotides are TGTGCCAGCAGTTATGCGGGGGGCGGAGAAGAGACCCAGTACTTC. Protein: CASSYAGGGEETQYF.

The chain carries TRBV7-9 and TRBJ2-1; the D gene is possibly TRBD1 (6 bases). Trimming pared 5 bases from V and 5 bases from J, leaving 19 bases between. The V gene's germline CDR1 is SEHNR and CDR2 FQNEAQ (reference sequence). The CDR3 has 16 residues. The CDR3 sequence is CASSQKARTADNEQFF. CDR3 nucleotides: TGTGCCAGCAGCCAGAAAGCCAGGACAGCCGACAATGAGCAGTTCTTC. Full variable domain (outside the CDR3, taken from reference TRBV7-9 and TRBJ2-1): DTGVSQNPRHKITKRGQNVTFRCDPISEHNRLYWYRQTLGQGPEFLTYFQNEAQLEKSRLLSDRFSAERPKGSFSTLEIQRTEQGDSAMYLCASSQKARTADNEQFFGPGTRLTVL.

This clone was counted between two and nine times. This chain uses TRBV9 with TRBJ2-7; TRBD1 might be the D (6 bases). V dropped 3 bases and J dropped 6 bases, with 13 bases sitting between them. The germline V gene encodes CDR1 SGDLS and CDR2 YYNGEE. The CDR3 totals 13 residues. CDR3 nucleotides: TGTGCCAGCAGCGCCCCAACAGGGACCGAGCAGTACTTC. Residues: CASSAPTGTEQYF. Full variable domain (rest looked up from reference TRBV9 and TRBJ2-7): DSGVTQTPKHLITATGQRVTLRCSPRSGDLSVYWYQQSLDQGLQFLIQYYNGEERAKGNILERFSAQQFPDLHSELNLSSLELGDSALYFCASSAPTGTEQYFGPGTRLTVT.

This chain connects TRBV5-1 to TRBJ2-5; the D gene is possibly TRBD1 (6 bases). Trimming removed 4 bases from V and 2 bases from J, with 15 bases in between. This CDR3 comprises 15 residues. The V gene's germline CDR1 is SGHRS and CDR2 YFSETQ. The CDR3 DNA follows: TGCGCCAGCAGCCAGGACAGTCCCTATCAAGAGACCCAGTACTTC. Amino acid sequence: CASSQDSPYQETQYF.

V usage is TRBV2 and J usage is TRBJ1-2; 7 bases map to TRBD1. Trimming cost V 7 bases and J 7 bases; bases outside gene matches: 12. The CDR3 sequence is 14 residues long. Germline values: CDR1 SNHLY, CDR2 FYNNEI. The CDR3 DNA reads as TGTGCCAGCACTATACAGGGGTGGGTCCGTGGCTACACCTTC. Its protein is CASTIQGWVRGYTF.

The V and J genes are TRBV29-1 and TRBJ2-1; D may be TRBD1 (5 bases). The ends were cut back, 4 bases at V and 1 base at J, with 8 bases in the middle. Germline lookup yields CDR1 SQVTM and CDR2 ANQGSEA. This CDR3 spans 13 amino acids. CDR3 protein: CSVVTVSYNEQFF. DNA for the CDR3: TGCAGCGTTGTGACAGTGTCCTACAATGAGCAGTTCTTC.

V and J are TRBV5-1 and TRBJ1-1; no firm D call. The CDR3 spans 16 residues. The germline V gene has CDR1 SGHRS and CDR2 YFSETQ. V lost 0 bases, J lost 4 bases, and 16 bases lay in between. The CDR3 nucleotides are TGCGCCAGCAGCTTGGCCGGCGGTTACCCGAGCACTGAAGCTTTCTTT. As protein: CASSLAGGYPSTEAFF. The full variable domain, completed using reference TRBV5-1 and TRBJ1-1, is KAGVTQTPRYLIKTRGQQVTLSCSPISGHRSVSWYQQTPGQGLQFLFEYFSETQRNKGNFPGRFSGRQFSNSRSEMNVSTLELGDSALYLCASSLAGGYPSTEAFFGQGTRLTVV.

The chain has TRBV4-1 and TRBJ1-4, with D unresolved. Deletions cut 0 bases from V and 8 bases from J, with 7 bases between. Germline CDR1 MGHRA, CDR2 YSYEKL. This CDR3 comprises 13 residues. The CDR3 DNA sequence: TGCGCCAGCAGCCAAGATTCGGAGGAAAAACTGTTTTTT. It yields the protein CASSQDSEEKLFF.

The chain links TRBV7-9 to TRBJ2-1; the match to TRBD2 covers 9 bases. This CDR3 is built from 16 residues. V was clipped by 3 bases and J by 7 bases; unmatched bases: 10. Per the germline V gene, CDR1 is SEHNR and CDR2 is FQNEAQ (reference sequence). The CDR3 sequence: CASSFISGGPRNEQFF. Here the CDR3 DNA reads TGTGCCAGCAGCTTTATTAGCGGGGGCCCGCGGAATGAGCAGTTCTTC.

This chain links TRBV7-2 with TRBJ1-4, with D tentatively TRBD1 (5 bases). The CDR3 spans 14 residues. V was trimmed by 2 bases and J by 8 bases, leaving 12 bases between them. Germline V gene data show CDR1 as SGHTA and CDR2 as FQGNSA. The CDR3 region is CASSLTSGEEKLFF. The CDR3 region has the DNA TGTGCCAGCAGCTTAACGTCGGGGGAAGAAAAACTGTTTTTT.

The chain couples TRBV4-2 to TRBJ2-2, with no clear D. The CDR3 spans 14 residues. Germline CDR1 and CDR2: LGHNA and YNFKEQ. V shed 2 bases and J shed 3 bases, with 7 bases lying between them. CDR3 bases: TGTGCCAGCAGCCAATATGACTACACCGGGGAGCTGTTTTTT. Protein product: CASSQYDYTGELFF.

V gene TRBV4-1 combines with J gene TRBJ1-4; D not certain. Trimming removed 0 bases at V and 15 bases at J, with 14 bases between. CDR3 size: 13 residues. CDR1 is MGHRA and CDR2 is YSYEKL in the germline V gene. CDR3 sequence: CASSQDRVGEVFF. CDR3 nucleotide sequence: TGCGCCAGCAGCCAAGATAGGGTGGGAGAGGTGTTTTTT.

The V and J genes are TRBV6-5 and TRBJ1-1, with 7 bases fitting TRBD1. The germline V gene encodes CDR1 MNHEY and CDR2 SVGAGI. There are 16 residues in the CDR3. V dropped 2 bases and J dropped 4; count of bases not matched to a gene: 10. The CDR3 DNA reads TGTGCCAGCAGTTACCCCCACGCCGACAGGGCCACTGAAGCTTTCTTT. This translates into CASSYPHADRATEAFF.

This clone was detected a few times. CDR3 DNA: TGTGCCAGCAGTGAAGCTGTGCCCGGGGGCTACACCTTC. Encoded protein: CASSEAVPGGYTF. The chain employs TRBV6-1 and TRBJ1-2, with D hard to call. V lost 0 bases, J lost 8 bases, and 10 bases lay in between. CDR1 and CDR2 from the germline V gene are MNHNS and SASEGT. CDR3 length equals 13 residues.

The rearrangement links TRBV4-2 to TRBJ2-1, with a weak D call TRBD2 (6 bases). The V end was cut by 1 base, the J end by 8 bases, with 12 bases between. This CDR3 has 14 amino acids. The V gene's germline CDR1 is LGHNA and CDR2 YNFKEQ. CDR3 sequence: CASSQVGTADEQFF. CDR3 bases: TGTGCCAGCAGCCAAGTCGGGACTGCCGATGAGCAGTTCTTC.

Turning to this clone: The same CDR3 also results from other DNA sequences found in this sample. The genes are TRBV7-9 and TRBJ2-3, with D perhaps matching TRBD2 (7 bases). The germline V gene encodes CDR1 SEHNR and CDR2 FQNEAQ (reference sequence). V shed 1 base and J shed 2 bases, with 10 bases lying between them. The CDR3 loop spans 15 amino acids. The CDR3 coding sequence is TGTGCCAGCAGCTTAGGAGGGGGGGCCACAGATACGCAGTATTTT. This translates into CASSLGGGATDTQYF. Full variable domain (remainder filled in from reference TRBV7-9 and TRBJ2-3): DTGVSQNPRHKITKRGQNVTFRCDPISEHNRLYWYRQTLGQGPEFLTYFQNEAQLEKSRLLSDRFSAERPKGSFSTLEIQRTEQGDSAMYLCASSLGGGATDTQYFGPGTRLTVL.

J is TRBJ1-1 and V is TRBV10-3; TRBD1 might be the D (6 bases). Germline V CDR1 and CDR2: ENHRY, SYGVKD. CDR3 length equals 15 residues. V was pared by 9 bases and J by 2 bases, with 19 bases between. The CDR3 region has the DNA TGTGCCATTTCGTTTTCGGACAGCACCAACACTGAAGCTTTCTTT. Translated, it gives CAISFSDSTNTEAFF.

This clone was counted a single time. The chain uses TRBV6-5 and TRBJ2-1; 9 positions match TRBD1. The V gene end was trimmed by 6 bases and the J gene end by 8 bases; junction bases not matched to a gene: 11. The CDR3 covers 15 residues. The germline V gene has CDR1 MNHEY and CDR2 SVGAGI. As DNA, the CDR3 is TGTGCCAGCAGCCTAACCGGGACAGGGCCGGATGAGCAGTTCTTC. Protein product: CASSLTGTGPDEQFF.

The chain combines TRBV5-4 with TRBJ1-5; D might be TRBD1 (6 bases). V was clipped by 2 bases and J by 1 base, with 7 bases between them. Germline V CDR1 and CDR2: SGHNT, YYREEE (reference sequence). The CDR3 runs 14 residues. CDR3 coding DNA: TGTGCCAGCAGCTTACAGGGAAGCAATCAGCCCCAGCATTTT. Its translation: CASSLQGSNQPQHF.

The V call is TRBV12-5, the J call TRBJ2-5; a possible D gene is TRBD2 (6 bases). From germline, CDR1 is LGHNT and CDR2 FRNRAP. The CDR3 has 14 residues. V dropped 5 bases and J dropped 3 bases, with 13 bases sitting between them. The CDR3 sequence: CASGTGTQKETQYF. The DNA for the CDR3 is TGTGCTAGTGGTACCGGGACTCAGAAAGAGACCCAGTACTTC.

The table lists this clone with a few counts. The chain links TRBV15 to TRBJ2-4; D uncertain. Deletions cut 3 bases from V and 8 bases from J, with 11 bases between. The germline CDR1 and CDR2 sequences are LNHNV and YYDKDF (reference sequence). This CDR3 region has 13 residues. CDR3 nucleotides: TGTGCCACCAGCAGGCCAACTCAGGACATTCAGTACTTC. Amino acid sequence: CATSRPTQDIQYF.

This chain connects TRBV19 to TRBJ2-7, with D hard to call. Per germline, CDR1 LNHDA and CDR2 SQIVND (reference sequence). The V end was cut by 4 bases, the J end by 2 bases, with 9 bases between. The CDR3 has 13 amino acids. This chain's CDR3 is CASSNPVTYEQYF. CDR3 nucleotides: TGTGCCAGTAGTAACCCGGTAACCTACGAGCAGTACTTC. The full variable domain, its missing parts supplied by reference TRBV19 and TRBJ2-7, is DGGITQSPKYLFRKEGQNVTLSCEQNLNHDAMYWYRQDPGQGLRLIYYSQIVNDFQKGDIAEGYSVSREKKESFPLTVTSAQKNPTAFYLCASSNPVTYEQYFGPGTRLTVT.

This clone was seen once. The chain links TRBV5-1 to TRBJ1-1; perhaps TRBD1 as D (5 bases). Trimming pared 0 bases from V and 4 bases from J, leaving 10 bases between. This CDR3 region has 14 residues. Germline V gene data show CDR1 as SGHRS and CDR2 as YFSETQ. CDR3 in amino acids: CASSLDLGGTEAFF. The CDR3 DNA reads TGCGCCAGCAGCTTGGATTTGGGGGGCACTGAAGCTTTCTTT.

A few counts support this clone. This rearrangement joins TRBV5-1 to TRBJ1-1, with D uncertain. Germline CDR1 SGHRS, CDR2 YFSETQ. V was cut by 2 bases and J by 0 bases, with 5 bases left in between. The CDR3 contains 13 residues. In DNA, the CDR3 is TGCGCCAGCAGCTTTACAGTGAACACTGAAGCTTTCTTT. Its protein is CASSFTVNTEAFF. Supplemented by reference TRBV5-1 and TRBJ1-1, the full variable domain reads KAGVTQTPRYLIKTRGQQVTLSCSPISGHRSVSWYQQTPGQGLQFLFEYFSETQRNKGNFPGRFSGRQFSNSRSEMNVSTLELGDSALYLCASSFTVNTEAFFGQGTRLTVV.

This chain joins TRBV5-1 and TRBJ2-7, with D possibly being TRBD2 (6 bases). V was trimmed by 0 bases and J by 5 bases, leaving 12 bases between them. The length of the CDR3 is 14 residues. Germline values: CDR1 SGHRS, CDR2 YFSETQ. Written as DNA, the CDR3 is TGCGCCAGCAGCTTGGAGGGGACTCCTGACGAGCAGTACTTC. Protein: CASSLEGTPDEQYF.

The gene calls are TRBV5-1 and TRBJ2-5; TRBD2 aligns across 13 bases. The J segment lost 9 bases and the V segment lost 4 bases, leaving 6 bases of the junction unmatched. The CDR3 has 14 residues. Germline CDR1 reads SGHRS; CDR2 reads YFSETQ. CDR3 region: CASSPSLAGGPQYF. The CDR3 nucleotides are TGCGCCAGCAGCCCGTCACTAGCGGGGGGGCCCCAGTACTTC. The entire variable domain, with the rest obtained from reference TRBV5-1 and TRBJ2-5, is as follows: KAGVTQTPRYLIKTRGQQVTLSCSPISGHRSVSWYQQTPGQGLQFLFEYFSETQRNKGNFPGRFSGRQFSNSRSEMNVSTLELGDSALYLCASSPSLAGGPQYFGPGTRLLVL.

The rearrangement joins TRBV7-2 to TRBJ1-4; TRBD1 matches 10 bases. Per germline, CDR1 SGHTA and CDR2 FQGNSA. The CDR3 contains 15 residues. V was clipped by 5 bases and J by 13 bases; unmatched bases: 13. The CDR3 coding sequence is TGTGCCAGCAGCCGGCCGGGGGGACAGGGGAGCAGACTGTTTTTT. This codes for CASSRPGGQGSRLFF.